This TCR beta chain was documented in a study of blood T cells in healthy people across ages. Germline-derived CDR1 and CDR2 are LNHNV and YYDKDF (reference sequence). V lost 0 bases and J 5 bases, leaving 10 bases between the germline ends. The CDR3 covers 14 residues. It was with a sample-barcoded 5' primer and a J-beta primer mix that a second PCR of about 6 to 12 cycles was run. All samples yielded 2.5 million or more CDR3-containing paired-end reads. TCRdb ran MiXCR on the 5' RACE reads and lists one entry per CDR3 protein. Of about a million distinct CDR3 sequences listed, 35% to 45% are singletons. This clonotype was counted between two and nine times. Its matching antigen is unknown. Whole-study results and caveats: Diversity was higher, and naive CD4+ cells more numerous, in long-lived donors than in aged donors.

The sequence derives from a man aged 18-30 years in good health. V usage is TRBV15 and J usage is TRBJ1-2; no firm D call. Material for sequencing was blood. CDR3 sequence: CATSRDWTAYGYTF. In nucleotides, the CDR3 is TGTGCCACCAGCAGAGATTGGACGGCTTATGGCTACACCTTC.